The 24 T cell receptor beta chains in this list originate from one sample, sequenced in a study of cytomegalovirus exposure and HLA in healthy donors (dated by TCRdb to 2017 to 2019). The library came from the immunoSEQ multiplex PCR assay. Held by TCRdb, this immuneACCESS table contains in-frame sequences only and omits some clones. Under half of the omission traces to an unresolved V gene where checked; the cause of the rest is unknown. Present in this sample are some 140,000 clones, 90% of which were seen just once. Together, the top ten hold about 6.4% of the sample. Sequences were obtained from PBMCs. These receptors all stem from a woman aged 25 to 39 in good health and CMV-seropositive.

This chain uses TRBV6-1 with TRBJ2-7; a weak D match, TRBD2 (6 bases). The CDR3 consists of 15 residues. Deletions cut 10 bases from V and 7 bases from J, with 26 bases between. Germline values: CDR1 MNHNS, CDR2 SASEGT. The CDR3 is CATKPPGLTLLEQYF. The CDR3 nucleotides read TGTGCCACTAAACCTCCGGGACTTACGCTACTAGAGCAGTACTTC.

CDR3 loop: CASSPRQRSYNEQFF. CDR3 nucleotides: TGTGCCAGCAGCCCGCGACAGAGATCTTACAATGAGCAGTTCTTC. This chain uses TRBV7-8 with TRBJ2-1, with a weak D call TRBD1 (5 bases). The V gene's germline CDR1 is SGHVS and CDR2 FQNEAQ. V lost 5 bases to trimming and J lost 4 bases, with 15 bases between them. The CDR3 spans 15 residues.

The CDR3 loop reads CASSRTGTPQETQYF. The CDR3 coding sequence is TGTGCCAGCAGTCGCACCGGGACACCTCAAGAGACCCAGTACTTC. The chain is built from TRBV2 and TRBJ2-5, with D perhaps matching TRBD1 (6 bases). Germline V gene sequence: CDR1 SNHLY, CDR2 FYNNEI. The CDR3 is 15 amino acids. Trimming left V 5 bases short and J 2 bases short, with 15 bases between.

CDR3 DNA: TGTGCCATCAGTGAGCGGGACAGCTCCTACAATGAGCAGTTCTTC. This encodes CAISERDSSYNEQFF. This chain joins TRBV10-3 and TRBJ2-1; 7 bases align to TRBD1. The V and J ends lost 2 bases and 0 bases, in that order; junction bases with no gene match: 1. The CDR3 contains 15 residues. Per germline, CDR1 ENHRY and CDR2 SYGVKD.

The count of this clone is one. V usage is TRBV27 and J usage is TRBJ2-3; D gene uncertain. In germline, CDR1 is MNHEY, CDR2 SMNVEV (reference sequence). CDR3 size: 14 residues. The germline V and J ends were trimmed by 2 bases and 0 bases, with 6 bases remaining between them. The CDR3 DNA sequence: TGTGCCAGCAGTTTAGTTACTAGCACAGATACGCAGTATTTT. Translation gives CASSLVTSTDTQYF.

CDR3 sequence (DNA): TGTGCCACCTTGTTCAGGGTTACGCAGTATTTT. Residues: CATLFRVTQYF. The chain links TRBV5-8 to TRBJ2-3; maybe TRBD1 (5 bases). Trimming stripped 9 bases from V and 8 bases from J, with 13 bases between. Germline CDR1 is SGHTS and CDR2 is YDEGEE. This CDR3 contains 11 residues.

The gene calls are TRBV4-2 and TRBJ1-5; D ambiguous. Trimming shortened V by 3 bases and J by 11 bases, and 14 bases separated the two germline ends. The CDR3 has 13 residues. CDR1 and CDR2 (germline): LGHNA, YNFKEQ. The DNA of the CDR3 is TGTGCCAGCAGCCAGACCCCCCTCGAGGCCCAGCATTTT. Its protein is CASSQTPLEAQHF.

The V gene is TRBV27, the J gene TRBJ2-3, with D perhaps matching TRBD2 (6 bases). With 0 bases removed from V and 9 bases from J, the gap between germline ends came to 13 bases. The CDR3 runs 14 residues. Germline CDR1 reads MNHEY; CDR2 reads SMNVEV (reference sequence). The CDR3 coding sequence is TGTGCCAGCAGTTTATCGGGACTTCGAGGAACGCAGTATTTT. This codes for CASSLSGLRGTQYF.

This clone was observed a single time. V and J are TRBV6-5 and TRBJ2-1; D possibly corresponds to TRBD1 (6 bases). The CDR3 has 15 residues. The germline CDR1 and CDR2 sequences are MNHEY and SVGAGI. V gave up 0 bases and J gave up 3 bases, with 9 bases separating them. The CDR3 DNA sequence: TGTGCCAGCAGTTACTCCGCCAGGGGCTACAATGAGCAGTTCTTC. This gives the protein CASSYSARGYNEQFF.

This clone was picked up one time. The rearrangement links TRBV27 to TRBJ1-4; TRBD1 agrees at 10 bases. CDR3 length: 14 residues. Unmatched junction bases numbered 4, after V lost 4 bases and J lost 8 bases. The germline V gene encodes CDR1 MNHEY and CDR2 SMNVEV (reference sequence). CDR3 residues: CASSWDRGSEKLFF. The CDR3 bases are TGTGCCAGCAGTTGGGACAGGGGTAGCGAAAAACTGTTTTTT. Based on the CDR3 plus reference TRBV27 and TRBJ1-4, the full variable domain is EAQVTQNPRYLITVTGKKLTVTCSQNMNHEYMSWYRQDPGLGLRQIYYSMNVEVTDKGDVPEGYKVSRKEKRNFPLILESPSPNQTSLYFCASSWDRGSEKLFFGSGTQLSVL.

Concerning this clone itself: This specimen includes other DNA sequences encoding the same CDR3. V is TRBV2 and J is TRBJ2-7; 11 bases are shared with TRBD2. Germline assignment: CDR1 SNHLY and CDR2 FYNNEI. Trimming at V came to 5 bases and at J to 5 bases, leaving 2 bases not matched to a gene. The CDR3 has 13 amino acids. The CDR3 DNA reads TGTGCCAGCAGTCTACTAGCGGGAGACGAGCAGTACTTC. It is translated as CASSLLAGDEQYF. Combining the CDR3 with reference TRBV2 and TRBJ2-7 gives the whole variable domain EPEVTQTPSHQVTQMGQEVILRCVPISNHLYFYWYRQILGQKVEFLVSFYNNEISEKSEIFDDQFSVERPDGSNFTLKIRSTKLEDSAMYFCASSLLAGDEQYFGPGTRLTVT.

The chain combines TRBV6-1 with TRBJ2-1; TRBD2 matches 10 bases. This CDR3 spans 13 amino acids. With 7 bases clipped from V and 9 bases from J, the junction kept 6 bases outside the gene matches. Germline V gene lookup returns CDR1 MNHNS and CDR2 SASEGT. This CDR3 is CASTTSGVGEQFF. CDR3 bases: TGTGCCAGCACCACTAGCGGGGTGGGTGAGCAGTTCTTC.

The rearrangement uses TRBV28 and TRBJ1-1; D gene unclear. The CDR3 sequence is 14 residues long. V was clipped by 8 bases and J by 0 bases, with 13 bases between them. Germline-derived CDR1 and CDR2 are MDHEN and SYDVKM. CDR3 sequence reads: CASYSPGLNTEAFF. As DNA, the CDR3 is TGTGCCAGCTACTCCCCGGGTTTGAACACTGAAGCTTTCTTT.

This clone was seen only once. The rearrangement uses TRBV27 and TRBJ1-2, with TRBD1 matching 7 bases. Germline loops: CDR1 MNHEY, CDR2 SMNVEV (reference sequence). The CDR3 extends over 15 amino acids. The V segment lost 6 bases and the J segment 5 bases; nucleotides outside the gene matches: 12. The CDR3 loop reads CASRTTYGQDYGYTF. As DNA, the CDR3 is TGTGCCAGCAGGACCACATACGGACAGGATTATGGCTACACCTTC.

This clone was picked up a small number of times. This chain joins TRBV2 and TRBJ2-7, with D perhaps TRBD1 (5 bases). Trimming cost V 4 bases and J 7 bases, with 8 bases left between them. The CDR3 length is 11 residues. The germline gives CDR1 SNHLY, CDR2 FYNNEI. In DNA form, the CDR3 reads TGTGCCAGCAGTGCAAGGGGAGAGCAGTACTTC. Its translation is CASSARGEQYF.

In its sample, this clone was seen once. The CDR3 DNA reads TGTGCCAGCAAGGTTCTAGCGGGGCGCACAGATACGCAGTATTTT. It codes for CASKVLAGRTDTQYF. The rearrangement links TRBV6-1 to TRBJ2-3; 9 bases map to TRBD2. Germline trimming cut 7 bases from V and 1 base from J; bases unmatched to any gene: 6. From germline, CDR1 is MNHNS and CDR2 SASEGT. This CDR3 has 15 amino acids.

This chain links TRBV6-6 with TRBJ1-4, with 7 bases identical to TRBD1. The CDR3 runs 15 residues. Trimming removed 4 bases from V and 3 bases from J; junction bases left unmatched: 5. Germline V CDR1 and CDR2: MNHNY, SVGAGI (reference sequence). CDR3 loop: CASSSGTASNEKLFF. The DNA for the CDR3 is TGTGCCAGCAGTTCCGGGACAGCTTCTAATGAAAAACTGTTTTTT.

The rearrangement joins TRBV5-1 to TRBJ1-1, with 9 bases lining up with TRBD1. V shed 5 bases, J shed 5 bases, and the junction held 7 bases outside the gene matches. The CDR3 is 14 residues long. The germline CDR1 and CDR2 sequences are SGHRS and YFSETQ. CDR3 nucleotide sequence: TGCGCCAGCAGTACCACAGGGACAGGGACTGAAGCTTTCTTT. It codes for CASSTTGTGTEAFF.

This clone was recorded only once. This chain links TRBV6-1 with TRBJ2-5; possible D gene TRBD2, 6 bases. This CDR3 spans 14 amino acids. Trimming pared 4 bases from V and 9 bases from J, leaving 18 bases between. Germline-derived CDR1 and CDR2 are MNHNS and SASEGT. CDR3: CASSGPGGGAAQYF. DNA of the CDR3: TGTGCCAGCAGTGGGCCCGGAGGAGGGGCGGCCCAGTACTTC.

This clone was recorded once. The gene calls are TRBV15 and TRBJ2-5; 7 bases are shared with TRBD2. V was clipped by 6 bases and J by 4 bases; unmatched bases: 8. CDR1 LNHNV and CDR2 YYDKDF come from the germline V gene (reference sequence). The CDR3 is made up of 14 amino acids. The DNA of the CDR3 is TGTGCCACCAGGGTGGGGGGGAATGGAGAGACCCAGTACTTC. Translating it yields CATRVGGNGETQYF. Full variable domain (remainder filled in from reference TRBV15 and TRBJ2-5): DAMVIQNPRYQVTQFGKPVTLSCSQTLNHNVMYWYQQKSSQAPKLLFHYYDKDFNNEADTPDNFQSRRPNTSFCFLDIRSPGLGDTAMYLCATRVGGNGETQYFGPGTRLLVL.

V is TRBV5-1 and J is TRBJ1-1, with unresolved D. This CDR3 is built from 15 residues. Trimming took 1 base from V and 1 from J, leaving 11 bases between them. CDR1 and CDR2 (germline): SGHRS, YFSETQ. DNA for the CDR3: TGCGCCAGCAGCTTGACAAGGAGCGGGAACACTGAAGCTTTCTTT. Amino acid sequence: CASSLTRSGNTEAFF.

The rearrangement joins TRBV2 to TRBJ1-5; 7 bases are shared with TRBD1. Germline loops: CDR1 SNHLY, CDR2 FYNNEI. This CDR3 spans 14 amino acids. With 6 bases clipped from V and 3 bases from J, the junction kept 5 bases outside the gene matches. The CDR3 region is CASSPGQINQPQHF. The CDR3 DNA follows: TGTGCCAGCAGCCCGGGACAGATCAATCAGCCCCAGCATTTT.

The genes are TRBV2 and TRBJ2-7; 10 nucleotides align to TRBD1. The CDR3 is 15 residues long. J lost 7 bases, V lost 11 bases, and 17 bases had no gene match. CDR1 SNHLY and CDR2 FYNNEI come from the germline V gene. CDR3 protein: CALQTGTGDAGEQYF. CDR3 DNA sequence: TGTGCCCTCCAGACGGGGACAGGGGATGCGGGGGAGCAGTACTTC. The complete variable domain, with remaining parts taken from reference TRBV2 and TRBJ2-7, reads EPEVTQTPSHQVTQMGQEVILRCVPISNHLYFYWYRQILGQKVEFLVSFYNNEISEKSEIFDDQFSVERPDGSNFTLKIRSTKLEDSAMYFCALQTGTGDAGEQYFGPGTRLTVT.

The CDR3 is CASSLWSPGLNPAKNIQYF. The CDR3 nucleotides read TGTGCCAGCAGTTTATGGAGCCCGGGTCTCAATCCAGCCAAAAACATTCAGTACTTC. The chain carries TRBV27 and TRBJ2-4, with D uncertain. Between the trimmed V and J ends, which lost 1 base and 0 bases, there was a span of 19 bases. Germline V lookup: CDR1 MNHEY, CDR2 SMNVEV (reference sequence). This CDR3 has 19 residues.